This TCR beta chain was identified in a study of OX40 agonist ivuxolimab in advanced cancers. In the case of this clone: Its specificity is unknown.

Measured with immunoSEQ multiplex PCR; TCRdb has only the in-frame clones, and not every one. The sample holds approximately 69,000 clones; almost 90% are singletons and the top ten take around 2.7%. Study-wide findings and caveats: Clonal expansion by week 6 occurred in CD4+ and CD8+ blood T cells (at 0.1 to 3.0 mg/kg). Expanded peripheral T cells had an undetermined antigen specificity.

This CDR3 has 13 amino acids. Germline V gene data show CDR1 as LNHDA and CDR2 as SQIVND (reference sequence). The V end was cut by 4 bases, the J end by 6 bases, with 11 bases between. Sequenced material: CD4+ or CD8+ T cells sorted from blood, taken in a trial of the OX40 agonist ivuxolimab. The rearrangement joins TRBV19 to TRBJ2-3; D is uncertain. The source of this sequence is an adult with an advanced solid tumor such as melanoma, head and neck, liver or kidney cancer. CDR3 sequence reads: CASSNDPSDTQYF. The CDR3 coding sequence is TGTGCCAGTAGTAACGACCCGTCGGATACGCAGTATTTT.